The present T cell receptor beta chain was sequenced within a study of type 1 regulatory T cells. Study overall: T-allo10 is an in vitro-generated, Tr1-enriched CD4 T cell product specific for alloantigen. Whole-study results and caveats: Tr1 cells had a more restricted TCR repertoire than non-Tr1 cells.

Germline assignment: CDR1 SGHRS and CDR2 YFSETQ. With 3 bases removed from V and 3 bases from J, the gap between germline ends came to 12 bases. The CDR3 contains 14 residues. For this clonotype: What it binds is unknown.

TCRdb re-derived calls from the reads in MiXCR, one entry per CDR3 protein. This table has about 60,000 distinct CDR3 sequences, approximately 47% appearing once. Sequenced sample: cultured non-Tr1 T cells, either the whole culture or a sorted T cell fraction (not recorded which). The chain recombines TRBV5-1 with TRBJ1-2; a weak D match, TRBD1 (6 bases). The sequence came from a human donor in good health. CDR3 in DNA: TGCGCCAGCAGCTGGAGCAGGGGTGACTATGGCTACACCTTC. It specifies CASSWSRGDYGYTF.